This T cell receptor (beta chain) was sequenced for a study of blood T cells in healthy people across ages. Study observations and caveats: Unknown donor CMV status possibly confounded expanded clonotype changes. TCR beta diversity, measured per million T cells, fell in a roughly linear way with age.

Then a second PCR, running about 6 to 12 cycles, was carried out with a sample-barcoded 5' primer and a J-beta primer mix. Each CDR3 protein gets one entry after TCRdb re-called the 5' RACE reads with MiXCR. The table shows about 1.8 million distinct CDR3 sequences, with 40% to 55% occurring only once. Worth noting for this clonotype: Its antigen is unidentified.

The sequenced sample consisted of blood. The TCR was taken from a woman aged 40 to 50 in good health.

For the CDR3, the DNA is TGCGCCAGCAGCCACTATGGGGTAAACGGGGCCCGGGATACGCAGTATTTT. Its translation is CASSHYGVNGARDTQYF. The V gene is TRBV5-1, the J gene TRBJ2-3, with D perhaps matching TRBD1 or TRBD2 (5 bases each). The CDR3 is made up of 17 amino acids. CDR1 SGHRS and CDR2 YFSETQ come from the germline V gene. The V end lost 4 bases, the J end lost 6 bases, and 24 bases lay between the germline ends.